These 21 T cell receptor beta chains came from one sample sequenced in a study of cytomegalovirus exposure and HLA in healthy donors. This PCR relied on a set of 60 Vbeta primers and 13 Jbeta primers. Sequencing was performed with immunoSEQ multiplex PCR; in TCRdb, only in-frame clones are kept and a portion is missing. The sample lists about 160,000 clones, roughly 84% occurring once. The sequencing sample was made of PBMCs. The receptors shown here come from a man between 18 and 35 years old in good health and CMV-seropositive.

This clone was found once. The chain recombines TRBV4-1 with TRBJ1-1; 7 bases fit TRBD1. The CDR3 has 19 amino acids. The germline V gene has CDR1 MGHRA and CDR2 YSYEKL. The V gene end was trimmed by 2 bases and the J gene end by 1 base; junction bases not matched to a gene: 16. CDR3 bases: TGCGCCAGCAGCCAACAGCCTCTTGGTAGGACAGGCTGGAACACTGAAGCTTTCTTT. Protein product: CASSQQPLGRTGWNTEAFF.

About this clone itself: The germline gene is not matched at one end of the junction; a read error may be the cause. This CDR3 is also generated by other DNA sequences in the sample. The chain uses TRBV19 and TRBJ1-1; TRBD1 is a possible D gene (5 bases). Germline values: CDR1 LNHDA, CDR2 SQIVND (reference sequence). The CDR3 has 13 residues. CDR3 in DNA: TGTGCCAGTAATCCAGGGATGAACACTGAGGCTTTCTTT. Encoded protein: CASNPGMNTEAFF.

The count of this clone is one. The genes are TRBV12-5 and TRBJ2-7; D is unresolved. The ends were cut back, 3 bases at V and 6 bases at J, with 6 bases in the middle. Germline V CDR1 and CDR2: LGHNT, FRNRAP. The CDR3 consists of 11 residues. This chain's CDR3 is CASGFPREQYF. The CDR3 coding sequence is TGTGCTAGTGGTTTCCCCCGCGAGCAGTACTTC.

This rearrangement joins TRBV11-2 to TRBJ2-5; D ambiguous. Trimming took 1 base from V and 6 from J, leaving 6 bases between them. Germline assignment: CDR1 SGHAT and CDR2 FQNNGV. The CDR3 extends over 12 amino acids. The CDR3 reads CASSLVEQTQYF. Here the CDR3 DNA reads TGTGCCAGCAGCTTAGTAGAACAGACCCAGTACTTC.

This clone was detected a few times. The CDR3 here is CASSLRGDGSYNEQFF. DNA of the CDR3: TGTGCCAGCAGCTTAAGGGGCGACGGATCCTACAATGAGCAGTTCTTC. V gene TRBV11-2 combines with J gene TRBJ2-1; D possibly corresponds to TRBD1 (5 bases). The germline CDR1 and CDR2 sequences are SGHAT and FQNNGV. The CDR3 covers 16 residues. Trimming removed 2 bases at V and 1 base at J, with 12 bases between.

The chain joins TRBV5-1 to TRBJ2-3; possibly TRBD2 for D (6 bases). Germline-derived CDR1 and CDR2 are SGHRS and YFSETQ. There are 15 residues in the CDR3. Trimming took off 4 bases at V and 2 bases at J, with 14 bases between the two ends. The CDR3 is CASSQSGTSTDTQYF. The CDR3 DNA sequence: TGCGCCAGCAGCCAATCCGGGACTTCCACAGATACGCAGTATTTT.

This chain uses TRBV7-9 with TRBJ1-1; maybe TRBD1 (5 bases). The CDR3 covers 14 residues. From germline, CDR1 is SEHNR and CDR2 FQNEAQ (reference sequence). The V gene lost 2 bases and the J gene lost 3 bases, with 10 bases spanning the gap. This CDR3 is CASSLQGTDTEAFF. CDR3 bases: TGTGCCAGCAGCTTACAGGGTACGGACACTGAAGCTTTCTTT.

This chain joins TRBV5-1 and TRBJ1-1; tentative D call: TRBD1 (5 bases). Germline CDR1 is SGHRS and CDR2 is YFSETQ. The CDR3 has 15 amino acids. V gave up 8 bases and J gave up 0 bases, with 17 bases separating them. The CDR3 loop reads CASTPGTIMNTEAFF. CDR3 bases: TGCGCCAGTACCCCCGGGACTATCATGAACACTGAAGCTTTCTTT. Filled out from reference TRBV5-1 and TRBJ1-1, the complete variable domain reads KAGVTQTPRYLIKTRGQQVTLSCSPISGHRSVSWYQQTPGQGLQFLFEYFSETQRNKGNFPGRFSGRQFSNSRSEMNVSTLELGDSALYLCASTPGTIMNTEAFFGQGTRLTVV.

This clone was picked up one time. This chain connects TRBV18 to TRBJ2-7; the match to TRBD2 covers 14 bases. Germline CDR1 is KGHSH and CDR2 is LQKENI. This CDR3 region has 15 residues. The V segment lost 6 bases and the J segment 2 bases; nucleotides outside the gene matches: 3. The CDR3 protein is CASSRTSGGTYEQYF. The CDR3 coding sequence is TGTGCCAGCTCTAGGACTAGCGGGGGGACCTACGAGCAGTACTTC.

This chain uses TRBV15 with TRBJ2-1, with TRBD2 as a possible D gene (5 bases). The CDR3 extends over 15 amino acids. The V end lost 5 bases, the J end lost 5 bases, and 16 bases lay between the germline ends. The germline CDR1 and CDR2 sequences are LNHNV and YYDKDF (reference sequence). The CDR3 DNA reads as TGTGCCACCAGCGGGCCTTTGGCCGGGAACAATGAGCAGTTCTTC. Translating gives CATSGPLAGNNEQFF.

The CDR3 bases are TGTGCCAGTAGTATAGCCAGGGAGGGGCGTGATACGCAGTATTTT. This translates into CASSIAREGRDTQYF. The chain links TRBV19 to TRBJ2-3; 7 bases agree with TRBD2. V was pared by 1 base and J by 6 bases, with 7 bases of the junction left unmatched. There are 15 residues in the CDR3. Germline assignment: CDR1 LNHDA and CDR2 SQIVND (reference sequence).

This clone has only one observation. The gene calls are TRBV11-3 and TRBJ2-5, with TRBD1 matching 9 bases. The CDR3 extends over 14 amino acids. Trimming removed 5 bases from V and 3 bases from J; junction bases left unmatched: 4. Per the germline V gene, CDR1 is SGHNT and CDR2 is YENEEA. The CDR3 DNA is TGTGCCAGCAGCCTTAGGACAGGGGAAGAGACCCAGTACTTC. As protein: CASSLRTGEETQYF.

This rearrangement joins TRBV5-1 to TRBJ2-5; weak D call: TRBD1 (5 bases). The CDR3 contains 14 residues. The germline V gene encodes CDR1 SGHRS and CDR2 YFSETQ. Trimming took off 5 bases at V and 2 bases at J, with 13 bases between the two ends. The CDR3 DNA sequence: TGCGCCAGCAGTTTTGGGGCGCGGCAAGAGACCCAGTACTTC. Its translation: CASSFGARQETQYF.

The chain couples TRBV16 to TRBJ1-2, with TRBD1 as a possible D gene (5 bases). This CDR3 is built from 14 residues. Germline values: CDR1 KGHSY, CDR2 FQNENV. V lost 0 bases and J 6 bases, leaving 11 bases between the germline ends. The CDR3 reads CASSQSGQGNGYTF. Here the CDR3 DNA reads TGTGCCAGCAGCCAATCGGGCCAGGGCAATGGCTACACCTTC. Variable domain in full (rest from reference TRBV16 and TRBJ1-2): GEEVAQTPKHLVRGEGQKAKLYCAPIKGHSYVFWYQQVLKNEFKFLISFQNENVFDETGMPKERFSAKCLPNSPCSLEIQATKLEDSAVYFCASSQSGQGNGYTFGSGTRLTVV.

The J gene is TRBJ2-1, the V gene TRBV27; 10 positions agree with TRBD1. Germline V CDR1 and CDR2: MNHEY, SMNVEV (reference sequence). V shed 6 bases and J 0 bases; nucleotides not matched to a gene: 5. The CDR3 sequence is 16 residues long. The CDR3 protein is CASSRRTGGSYNEQFF. The CDR3, as DNA: TGTGCCAGCAGCCGAAGGACAGGGGGCTCCTACAATGAGCAGTTCTTC.

The CDR3 reads CASIKGVGKGNTEAFF. The DNA of the CDR3 is TGTGCCAGCATCAAAGGGGTAGGGAAGGGGAACACTGAAGCTTTCTTT. This chain connects TRBV7-9 to TRBJ1-1, with D possibly being TRBD1 (5 bases). Trimming stripped 7 bases from V and 1 base from J, with 19 bases between. CDR1 and CDR2 (germline): SEHNR, FQNEAQ (reference sequence). The CDR3 runs to 16 residues.

This chain links TRBV7-8 with TRBJ1-2; tentative D call: TRBD1 (6 bases). Trimming shortened V by 4 bases and J by 3 bases, and 9 bases separated the two germline ends. The CDR3 is made up of 13 amino acids. CDR1 is SGHVS and CDR2 is FQNEAQ in the germline V gene. CDR3: CASSSRGHYGYTF. The CDR3 nucleotides read TGTGCCAGCAGCTCCAGGGGCCACTATGGCTACACCTTC.

The chain combines TRBV5-6 with TRBJ2-7; D may be TRBD2 (5 bases). The CDR3 consists of 14 residues. Germline-derived CDR1 and CDR2 are SGHDT and YYEEEE. With 3 bases removed from V and 3 bases from J, the gap between germline ends came to 13 bases. This CDR3 reads CASSSGIGLYEQYF. CDR3 bases: TGTGCCAGCAGCTCCGGGATCGGCCTCTACGAGCAGTACTTC.

The chain is built from TRBV2 and TRBJ2-1; 8 nucleotides match TRBD2. Looked up from germline, CDR1 is SNHLY and CDR2 is FYNNEI. Germline trimming cut 10 bases from V and 0 bases from J; bases unmatched to any gene: 2. This CDR3 region has 13 residues. Here the CDR3 reads CANAGGSYNEQFF. CDR3 DNA sequence: TGTGCCAATGCGGGGGGCTCCTACAATGAGCAGTTCTTC. The full variable domain, in which reference TRBV2 and TRBJ2-1 provide the parts outside the CDR3, is EPEVTQTPSHQVTQMGQEVILRCVPISNHLYFYWYRQILGQKVEFLVSFYNNEISEKSEIFDDQFSVERPDGSNFTLKIRSTKLEDSAMYFCANAGGSYNEQFFGPGTRLTVL.

The rearrangement links TRBV6-5 to TRBJ1-1; possible D gene TRBD1, 5 bases. The CDR3 length is 15 residues. Trimming took 2 bases from V and 1 from J, leaving 11 bases between them. CDR1 and CDR2 (germline): MNHEY, SVGAGI. This CDR3 reads CASSYGGVRNTEAFF. The CDR3 DNA sequence: TGTGCCAGCAGTTACGGGGGGGTGCGGAACACTGAAGCTTTCTTT.

This clone was counted only a few times. V usage is TRBV19 and J usage is TRBJ1-2; D is uncertain. V lost 2 bases, J lost 6 bases, and 10 bases lay in between. This CDR3 region has 13 residues. Germline-derived CDR1 and CDR2 are LNHDA and SQIVND (reference sequence). The CDR3 sequence: CASSIWQADGYTF. CDR3 bases: TGTGCCAGTAGTATATGGCAGGCCGATGGCTACACCTTC.